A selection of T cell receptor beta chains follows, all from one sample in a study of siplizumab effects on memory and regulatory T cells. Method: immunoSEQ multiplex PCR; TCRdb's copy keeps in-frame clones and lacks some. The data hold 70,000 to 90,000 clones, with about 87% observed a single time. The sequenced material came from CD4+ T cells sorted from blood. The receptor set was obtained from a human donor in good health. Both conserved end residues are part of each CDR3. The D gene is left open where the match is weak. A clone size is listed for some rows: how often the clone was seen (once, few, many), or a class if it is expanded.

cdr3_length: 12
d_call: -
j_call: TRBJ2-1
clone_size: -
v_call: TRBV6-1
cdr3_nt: TGTGCCAGCCCGGGACCTCACAATGAGCAGTTCTTC
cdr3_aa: CASPGPHNEQFF

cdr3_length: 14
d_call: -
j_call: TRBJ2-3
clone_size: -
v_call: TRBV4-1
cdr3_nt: TGCGCCAGCAGGCGTATAGCGGGCACAGATACGCAGTATTTT
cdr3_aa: CASRRIAGTDTQYF

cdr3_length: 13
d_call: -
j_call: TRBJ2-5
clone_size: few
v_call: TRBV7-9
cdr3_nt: TGTGCCAGCACGGCAGCCAACCAAGAGACCCAGTACTTC
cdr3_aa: CASTAANQETQYF

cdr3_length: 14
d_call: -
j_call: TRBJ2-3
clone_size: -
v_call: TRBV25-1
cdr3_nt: TGTGCCAGCAGTGAATCCAGGAGCACAGATACGCAGTATTTT
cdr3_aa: CASSESRSTDTQYF

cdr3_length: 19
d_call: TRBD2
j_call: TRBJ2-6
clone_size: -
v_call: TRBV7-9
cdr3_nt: TGTGCCAGCAGCCCTGGGCGAGCGGGACCTTCCTCTGGGGCCAACGTCCTGACTTTC
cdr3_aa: CASSPGRAGPSSGANVLTF

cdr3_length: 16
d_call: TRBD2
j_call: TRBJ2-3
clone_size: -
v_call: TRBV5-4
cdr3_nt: TGTGCCAGCAGCTTGAATATAGCGGGGCGACGGGATACGCAGTATTTT
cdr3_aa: CASSLNIAGRRDTQYF

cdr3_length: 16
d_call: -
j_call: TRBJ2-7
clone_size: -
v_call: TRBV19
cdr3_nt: TGTGCCAGTAGTCTCCCGACCGGGACGGGGGCCTACGAGCAGTACTTC
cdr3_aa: CASSLPTGTGAYEQYF

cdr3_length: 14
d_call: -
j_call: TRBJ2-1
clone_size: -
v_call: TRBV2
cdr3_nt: TGTGCCAGCAGTGAAGGAGGAGCTGGTGATGAGCAGTTCTTC
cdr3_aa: CASSEGGAGDEQFF

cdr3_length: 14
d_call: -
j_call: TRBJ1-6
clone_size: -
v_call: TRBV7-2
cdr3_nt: TGTGCCAGCAGCTTAAATTTGGGAAATTCACCCCTCCACTTT
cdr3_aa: CASSLNLGNSPLHF

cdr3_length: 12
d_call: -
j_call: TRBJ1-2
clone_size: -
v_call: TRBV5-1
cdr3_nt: TGCGCCAGCAGCTTGACAAACTATGGCTACACCTTC
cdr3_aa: CASSLTNYGYTF

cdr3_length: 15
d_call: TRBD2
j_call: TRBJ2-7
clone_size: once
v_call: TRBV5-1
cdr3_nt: TGCGCCAGCAGCTTGTGGGGGGGAGAGACCTACGAGCAGTACTTC
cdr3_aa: CASSLWGGETYEQYF

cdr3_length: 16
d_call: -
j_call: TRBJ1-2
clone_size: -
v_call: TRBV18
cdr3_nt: TGTGCCAGCTCACCACTCCTTGGGAGGAGGGACTATGGCTACACCTTC
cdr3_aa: CASSPLLGRRDYGYTF

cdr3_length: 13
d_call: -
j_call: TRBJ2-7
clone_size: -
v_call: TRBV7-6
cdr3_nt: TGTGCCAGCAGCTTATCCGGGAGCCACGAGCAGTACTTC
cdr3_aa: CASSLSGSHEQYF

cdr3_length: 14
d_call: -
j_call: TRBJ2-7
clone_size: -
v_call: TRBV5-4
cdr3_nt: TGTGCCAGCTCCACTCGCTCGACAAGCTACGAGCAGTACTTC
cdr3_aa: CASSTRSTSYEQYF

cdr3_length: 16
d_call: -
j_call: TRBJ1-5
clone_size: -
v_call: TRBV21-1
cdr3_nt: TGTGCCAGCAGAAAGGACAGAACGTATAGCAATCAGCCCCAGCATTTT
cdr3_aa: CASRKDRTYSNQPQHF

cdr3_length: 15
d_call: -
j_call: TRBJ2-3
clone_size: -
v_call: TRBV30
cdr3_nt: TGTGCCTGGAGTGGGGTGGGGTCGCTTCCAGATACGCAGTATTTT
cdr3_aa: CAWSGVGSLPDTQYF

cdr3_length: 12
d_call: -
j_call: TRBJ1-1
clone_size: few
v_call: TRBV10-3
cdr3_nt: TGTGCCATCAGGGGAGGGGGGTCTGAAGCTTTCTTT
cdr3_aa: CAIRGGGSEAFF

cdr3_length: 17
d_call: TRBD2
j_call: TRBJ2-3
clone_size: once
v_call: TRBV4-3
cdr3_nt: TGCGCCAGCAGCCAGGAGCTAGCGGGAGGGCCGACAGATACGCAGTATTTT
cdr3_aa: CASSQELAGGPTDTQYF

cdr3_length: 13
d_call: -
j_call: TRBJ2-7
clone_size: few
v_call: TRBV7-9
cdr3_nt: TGTGCCAGCAGCCTAGGGCCAGGGAGAGAGCAGTACTTC
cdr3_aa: CASSLGPGREQYF

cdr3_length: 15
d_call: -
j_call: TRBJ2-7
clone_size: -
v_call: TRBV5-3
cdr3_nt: TGTGCCAGAAGCCCGCCTAAGGAGAGCTCCTACGAGCAGTACTTC
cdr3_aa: CARSPPKESSYEQYF

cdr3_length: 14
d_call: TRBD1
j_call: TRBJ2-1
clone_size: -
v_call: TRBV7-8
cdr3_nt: TGTGCCAGCAGCCCTACATCAGGGGGCAATGAGCAGTTCTTC
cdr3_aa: CASSPTSGGNEQFF

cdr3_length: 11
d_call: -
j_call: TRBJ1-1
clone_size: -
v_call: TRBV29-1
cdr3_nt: TGCAGCGTTGACCGAACAGAGGTGGCTTTCTTT
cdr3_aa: CSVDRTEVAFF